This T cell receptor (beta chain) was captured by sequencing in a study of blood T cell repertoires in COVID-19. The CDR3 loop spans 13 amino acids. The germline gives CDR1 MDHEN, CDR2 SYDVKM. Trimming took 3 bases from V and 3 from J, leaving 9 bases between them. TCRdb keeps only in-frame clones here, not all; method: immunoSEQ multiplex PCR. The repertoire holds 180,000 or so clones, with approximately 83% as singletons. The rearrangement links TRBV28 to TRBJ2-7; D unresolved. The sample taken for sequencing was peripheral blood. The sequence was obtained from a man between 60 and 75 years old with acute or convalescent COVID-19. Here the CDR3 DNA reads TGTGCCAGCAGTTTTCCGGAGAACTACGAGCAGTACTTC. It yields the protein CASSFPENYEQYF.